Sequencing of this TCR beta chain was carried out in a study of T-cell reconstitution after alpha-beta-depleted transplantation in children (dated by TCRdb to 2015 to 2016). Broadly, across the study: Using TCR repertoire profiling, the study quantitatively followed how T-cell immune reconstitution unfolded in children after TCRalphabeta/CD19-depleted allogeneic hematopoietic cell transplantation.

The method behind the library was PCR. The sample was run on an Illumina HiSeq 2500. TCR libraries were prepared with molecular barcoding, using unique molecular identifiers to normalize TCRbeta repertoire quantification. The public reads were reprocessed in TCRdb via fastp at Q25 and MiXCR, keeping in-frame beta chains. All rows with the same CDR3 protein become a single entry with the most common DNA and genes. For this sample there are hundreds of thousands of distinct CDR3 sequences; around 23% appear just once. The ten largest clones capture roughly 14% of the sample. The research as a whole found: Apparently early alphabetaT-cell count recovery about two months after transplant reportedly relied on only several hundred rapidly expanded clones derived from non-depleted graft cells. Hyperexpanded clone frequencies declined over subsequent months; after one year, T-cell counts and TCRbeta diversity were mostly attributed to newly produced T cells. The high TCRbeta diversity at day 60 in some patients was ascribed to recipient T cells and intrathymic progenitors that had survived conditioning.

A distance of 12 bases separates the germline ends of V and J, which lose 4 bases and 5 bases respectively. From the germline V gene, CDR1 is WSHSY and CDR2 is SAAADI. The cysteine opens and the phenylalanine closes a CDR3 of 14 amino acids. Solely the CDR3 DNA is kept, with 42 bases framed from the first base. The treatment or condition label, read with the paper, signifies: allogeneic hematopoietic cell transplantation with graft depleted of TCRalphabeta T cells and CD19 B cells. The children who served as transplant recipients had been given grafts of TCRalphabeta/CD19-depleted allogeneic hematopoietic cells. This clonotype came up once. What antigen it recognizes has not been identified. Nothing much larger sits one base from this clone, and base qualities are not available. On its own, one read is weak support.

The sequence was obtained from a boy younger than two who had a stem cell transplant for acute myeloid leukemia, so the T cells may come from the graft donor. The receptor chain draws on TRBV10-2 and TRBJ1-5; a confident D gene designation cannot be given. The sequenced sample was PBMCs, mostly from graft donor cells, obtained 360 days after TCRalphabeta/CD19-depleted stem cell transplant. The nucleotides are TGCGCCAGCAGTGGGAGAGGGAGGGATCAGCCCCAGCATTTT. This translates into CASSGRGRDQPQHF.